The 20 T cell receptor beta chains reported below all come from one sample, sequenced in a study of patients and donors after allogeneic stem cell transplantation. TCRdb used MiXCR to reprocess the RT-PCR reads, holding one entry per CDR3 protein. The repertoire holds about a million distinct CDR3 sequences, with over 15% as singletons. Sequencing was done on a sample of blood, either unsorted or a sorted T cell fraction (not recorded which). The receptors derive from a human donor who was either an allogeneic HSCT recipient or a stem cell or donor lymphocyte infusion donor (not recorded which). It is not recorded whose cells these are; they may come from a transplant donor.

This rearrangement joins TRBV7-9 to TRBJ2-3, with a tentative D call TRBD1 (7 bases). The CDR3 has 16 amino acids. CDR1 SEHNR and CDR2 FQNEAQ come from the germline V gene (reference sequence). V was clipped by 4 bases and J by 3 bases, with 17 bases between them. CDR3 sequence (DNA): TGTGCCAGCAGCTCCAACGCGGGGACAGAGACAGATACGCAGTATTTT. Translation gives CASSSNAGTETDTQYF.

The V call is TRBV19, the J call TRBJ2-3; 10 bases line up with TRBD2. Trimming cost V 6 bases and J 4 bases; bases outside gene matches: 13. Germline CDR1 and CDR2: LNHDA and SQIVND (reference sequence). The CDR3 sequence is 17 residues long. In DNA form, the CDR3 reads TGTGCCAGTAGAGTCAAGCGGGGGGGCCTTCTGGCAGATACGCAGTATTTT. Residues: CASRVKRGGLLADTQYF.

The CDR3 nucleotides read TGCAGCGTTCCCAGCACAAACACCGGGGAGCTGTTTTTT. Encoded protein: CSVPSTNTGELFF. V and J are TRBV29-1 and TRBJ2-2; D remains unclear. Germline lookup yields CDR1 SQVTM and CDR2 ANQGSEA. Trimming pared 5 bases from V and 2 bases from J, leaving 9 bases between. The CDR3 length is 13 residues.

This clonotype was detected only a few times. CDR3 nucleotides: TGTGCCAGCCGGCGACTAGCGGATACAGATACGCAGTATTTT. It translates to CASRRLADTDTQYF. The rearrangement uses TRBV2 and TRBJ2-3; 9 bases fit TRBD2. This CDR3 contains 14 residues. CDR1 is SNHLY, CDR2 FYNNEI, per germline. J gave up 3 bases and V 8 bases, and 6 bases lay outside the gene matches. Together with reference TRBV2 and TRBJ2-3, the CDR3 gives the full variable domain: EPEVTQTPSHQVTQMGQEVILRCVPISNHLYFYWYRQILGQKVEFLVSFYNNEISEKSEIFDDQFSVERPDGSNFTLKIRSTKLEDSAMYFCASRRLADTDTQYFGPGTRLTVL.

In its sample, this clonotype was seen many times. The gene calls are TRBV20-1 and TRBJ1-1; 7 nucleotides match TRBD1. J gave up 0 bases and V 4 bases, and 8 bases lay outside the gene matches. The CDR3 has 15 residues. Germline CDR1 is DFQATT and CDR2 is SNEGSKA (reference sequence). The chain's CDR3 is CSAKTGRGLNTEAFF. The CDR3 DNA reads TGCAGTGCTAAGACAGGGAGGGGGTTGAACACTGAAGCTTTCTTT.

This clonotype has a count of ten or more. The chain combines TRBV29-1 with TRBJ2-1; no clear D. The CDR3 runs to 14 residues. Germline values: CDR1 SQVTM, CDR2 ANQGSEA. V lost 2 bases, J lost 1 base, and 9 bases lay in between. CDR3 DNA sequence: TGCAGCGTTGAAAGCCAAGGTTCCTACAATGAGCAGTTCTTC. Residues: CSVESQGSYNEQFF.

The chain joins TRBV12-3 or TRBV12-4 to TRBJ2-3; D gene uncertain. The CDR3 runs 16 residues. The V and J ends lost 6 bases and 0 bases respectively, with 16 bases between them. The CDR3 DNA follows: TGTGCCAGCAGCTTACTACCTTCCTCTAGCACAGATACGCAGTATTTT. Translation: CASSLLPSSSTDTQYF.

This clonotype was observed a few times. The chain uses TRBV9 and TRBJ1-1, with 7 bases fitting TRBD1. V shed 4 bases and J 3 bases; nucleotides not matched to a gene: 9. CDR1 SGDLS and CDR2 YYNGEE come from the germline V gene. CDR3 length equals 15 residues. CDR3 nucleotides: TGTGCCAGCAGCTCACCCCGGGACAGTCACACTGAAGCTTTCTTT. Protein product: CASSSPRDSHTEAFF.

The chain combines TRBV24-1 with TRBJ2-1; TRBD2 matches 10 bases. The CDR3 consists of 17 residues. The germline CDR1 and CDR2 sequences are KGHDR and SFDVKD. The junction had 9 bases not matched to a gene; V was cut back by 2 bases and J by 6 bases. The CDR3 region is CATSDYKREGRGNEQFF. DNA for the CDR3: TGTGCCACCAGTGATTATAAGCGGGAGGGCCGGGGCAATGAGCAGTTCTTC.

This clonotype was seen just once. The V gene is TRBV11-3, the J gene TRBJ1-4; 8 bases agree with TRBD1. Germline V gives CDR1 SGHNT, CDR2 YENEEA. The CDR3 covers 15 residues. Unmatched junction bases numbered 3, after V lost 3 bases and J lost 3 bases. CDR3 sequence: CASSFGQGPNEKLFF. CDR3 DNA sequence: TGTGCCAGCAGCTTTGGACAGGGACCTAATGAAAAACTGTTTTTT.

Of note for this clonotype: The junction departs from germline at one end; a sequencing error may be responsible. This sequence joins TRBV9 and TRBJ2-3; no reliable D call. CDR1 is SGDLS, CDR2 YYNGEE, per germline. The CDR3 totals 13 residues. The CDR3 is CASSVAPPNPLDF. As DNA, the CDR3 is TGTGCCAGCAGCGTAGCCCCCCCCAACCCGCTTGATTTT. Full variable domain (remainder filled in from reference TRBV9 and TRBJ2-3): DSGVTQTPKHLITATGQRVTLRCSPRSGDLSVYWYQQSLDQGLQFLIQYYNGEERAKGNILERFSAQQFPDLHSELNLSSLELGDSALYFCASSVAPPNPLDFGPGTRLTVL.

The chain is built from TRBV6-1 and TRBJ2-1; tentative D call: TRBD2 (6 bases). The germline V gene encodes CDR1 MNHNS and CDR2 SASEGT. This CDR3 has 13 residues. The V end lost 5 bases, the J end lost 9 bases, and 14 bases lay between the germline ends. CDR3 bases: TGTGCCAGCAGTAAACGACTAGAGGTTGAGCAGTTCTTC. This translates into CASSKRLEVEQFF.

This clonotype was observed a few times. The J gene is TRBJ1-5, the V gene TRBV20-1, with a possible D match to TRBD1 (6 bases). Trimming cost V 5 bases and J 4 bases, with 15 bases left between them. The CDR3 is 14 amino acids. Looked up from germline, CDR1 is DFQATT and CDR2 is SNEGSKA (reference sequence). CDR3 residues: CSAGRDTRNQPQHF. CDR3 DNA sequence: TGCAGTGCTGGCCGGGACACCCGTAATCAGCCCCAGCATTTT.

This chain connects TRBV20-1 to TRBJ1-2, with D possibly matching TRBD1 (6 bases). The CDR3 is 14 amino acids. CDR1 is DFQATT and CDR2 is SNEGSKA in the germline V gene (reference sequence). V was shortened by 0 bases and J by 4 bases, with 12 bases between the two germline ends. CDR3 sequence (DNA): TGCAGTGCTAGAGAATGGGGGCGCGGCTATGGCTACACCTTC. This codes for CSAREWGRGYGYTF.

This clonotype was observed a handful of times. The V gene is TRBV20-1, the J gene TRBJ2-3; 8 nucleotides agree with TRBD2. Unmatched junction bases numbered 7, after V lost 6 bases and J lost 2 bases. Germline assignment: CDR1 DFQATT and CDR2 SNEGSKA (reference sequence). This CDR3 has 14 residues. In DNA form, the CDR3 reads TGCAGTGCAGTCCGGGGGGGCGCCACAGATACGCAGTATTTT. Translating it yields CSAVRGGATDTQYF.

The chain is built from TRBV12-3 or TRBV12-4 and TRBJ1-4; D remains unclear. The CDR3 length is 13 residues. The V gene lost 0 bases and the J gene lost 1 base, with 0 bases spanning the gap. The CDR3 DNA reads as TGTGCCAGCAGTTTAGCAACTAATGAAAAACTGTTTTTT. Its protein product is CASSLATNEKLFF.

The gene calls are TRBV5-5 and TRBJ1-5; D possibly corresponds to TRBD1 (5 bases). V was shortened by 4 bases and J by 4 bases, with 12 bases between the two germline ends. CDR3 length: 14 residues. Germline CDR1 and CDR2: SGHKS and YYEKEE (reference sequence). CDR3 sequence reads: CASSAITGNQPQHF. CDR3 DNA sequence: TGTGCCAGCAGCGCAATCACAGGAAATCAGCCCCAGCATTTT.

The CDR3: CASSLFLNEKLFF. The CDR3, as DNA: TGTGCCAGCAGCTTGTTTCTTAATGAAAAACTGTTTTTT. The chain uses TRBV11-2 and TRBJ1-4; the D is unclear. Trimming took off 3 bases at V and 4 bases at J, with 6 bases between the two ends. CDR1 and CDR2 (germline): SGHAT, FQNNGV. There are 13 residues in the CDR3.

This clonotype was counted a few times. The chain has TRBV20-1 and TRBJ2-7; 7 bases are shared with TRBD2. The CDR3 totals 11 residues. Per germline, CDR1 DFQATT and CDR2 SNEGSKA (reference sequence). J gave up 5 bases and V 6 bases, and 4 bases lay outside the gene matches. DNA for the CDR3: TGCAGTGCCGGCCGGGGGGACGAGCAGTACTTC. Translating it yields CSAGRGDEQYF.

The chain links TRBV24-1 to TRBJ2-1; unclear D gene. The CDR3 length is 11 residues. CDR1 KGHDR and CDR2 SFDVKD come from the germline V gene. V was trimmed by 7 bases and J by 10 bases, leaving 10 bases between them. The CDR3 sequence is CATSAAAEQFF. The DNA for the CDR3 is TGTGCCACCAGCGCTGCGGCCGAGCAGTTCTTC.